The clone carrying this T cell receptor beta chain was counted once. Its antigen is still unknown. The J segment lost 6 bases and the V segment lost 5 bases, leaving 7 bases of the junction unmatched. Germline V gives CDR1 LNHDA, CDR2 SQIVND (reference sequence). The length of the CDR3 is 15 residues. This entry is derived from a study of shared clonotypes between healthy human individuals. As for the study in general: Each donor contributed plates that comprised three CD4 naive, three CD4 memory, two CD8 naive and one CD8 memory. Study results and caveats: Few donors limited the genetic and exposure-history diversity represented.

The table came from immunoSEQ multiplex PCR; TCRdb's copy has only in-frame clones and leaves some out. Of roughly 760,000 clones listed, about 74% were seen once; the top ten hold roughly 1.7%. The sequence derives from a woman in her twenties or thirties in good health. The chain combines TRBV19 with TRBJ1-5; TRBD1 matches 10 bases. The sample comprised memory CD4+ T cells sorted from blood. The subset was: CD45RA-negative fraction. CDR3: CASSQGQGSTQPQHF. In nucleotides, the CDR3 is TGTGCCAGTAGTCAGGGACAGGGGTCGACTCAGCCCCAGCATTTT.